The sequence of this TCR beta chain was determined in a study of cytomegalovirus exposure and HLA in healthy donors. Study background: Genotyping showed around 80% of roughly 390 donors falling in the Caucasian-associated ancestry cluster. The study's findings and limits: Later analysis identified several of the most significant clusters that appeared linked to common viral pathogens. A later analysis associated roughly 15,000 TCR beta sequences with HLA alleles at a 0.05 false discovery rate. Earlier results showed most TCR beta V segments being productive about 87% or about 30% of the time.

Comments on this clone: Its target is unknown.

Looked up from germline, CDR1 is MGHDK and CDR2 is SYGVNS. The CDR3 is 10 residues long. V lost 3 bases to trimming and J lost 7 bases, with 3 bases between them. Primers: 60 Vbeta forward and 13 Jbeta reverse. The repertoire was sequenced with immunoSEQ multiplex PCR; TCRdb's copy has only in-frame clones and lacks some. The sample has some 180,000 clones, 65% to 85% seen once. The chain joins TRBV25-1 to TRBJ1-2; D ambiguous. Source material: PBMCs. The source of this sequence is a girl aged 10-17 years in good health and CMV-seropositive. CDR3 DNA: TGTGCCAGCAGTGACGGTGGCTACACCTTC. This sequence encodes CASSDGGYTF.